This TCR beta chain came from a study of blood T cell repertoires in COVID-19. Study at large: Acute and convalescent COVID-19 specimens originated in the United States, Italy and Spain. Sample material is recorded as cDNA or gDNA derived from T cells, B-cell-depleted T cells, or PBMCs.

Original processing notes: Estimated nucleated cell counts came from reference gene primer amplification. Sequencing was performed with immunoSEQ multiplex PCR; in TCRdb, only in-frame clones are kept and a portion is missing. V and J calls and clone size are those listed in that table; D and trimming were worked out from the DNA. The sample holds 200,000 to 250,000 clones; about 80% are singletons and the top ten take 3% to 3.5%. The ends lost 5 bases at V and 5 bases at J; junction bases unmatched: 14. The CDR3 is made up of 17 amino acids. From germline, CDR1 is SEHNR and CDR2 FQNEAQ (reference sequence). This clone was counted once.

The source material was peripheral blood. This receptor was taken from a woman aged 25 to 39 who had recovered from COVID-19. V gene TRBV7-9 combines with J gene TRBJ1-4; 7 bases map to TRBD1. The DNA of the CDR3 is TGTGCCAGCAGCCCGCCTTCTGCTTGGGACAGAAATGAAAAACTGTTTTTT. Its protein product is CASSPPSAWDRNEKLFF.